The 26 T cell receptor beta chains presented below share a single source sample, sequenced in a study of cytomegalovirus exposure and HLA in healthy donors (dated by TCRdb to between 2016 and 2019). Libraries were prepared through the immunoSEQ multiplex PCR assay. Imported from immuneACCESS, the table was reduced by TCRdb to in-frame sequences with V and J called. These copies leave out some clones; in studies compared against another copy, an unresolved V gene accounts for under half, and the cause of the remainder is not known. In this sample the table shows around 100,000 clones, approximately 94% of which occur a single time. The ten biggest clones cover approximately 1% of the sample. What was sequenced was PBMCs. Receptor source: a woman under 30 in good health and CMV-seronegative.

CDR3 amino acids: CASSKQGAVETQYF. In DNA form, the CDR3 reads TGTGCCAGCAGTAAGCAGGGGGCCGTAGAGACCCAGTACTTC. This chain joins TRBV5-4 and TRBJ2-5; 8 bases fit TRBD1. The CDR3 loop spans 14 amino acids. The germline gives CDR1 SGHNT, CDR2 YYREEE (reference sequence). V gave up 5 bases and J gave up 4 bases; unmatched junction bases: 7.

The chain joins TRBV7-9 to TRBJ1-2, with D perhaps matching TRBD1 (5 bases). Trimming shortened V by 5 bases and J by 3 bases, and 16 bases separated the two germline ends. The CDR3 has 15 residues. The V gene's germline CDR1 is SEHNR and CDR2 FQNEAQ (reference sequence). The CDR3 DNA is TGTGCCAGCAGCCCGGGGGGAGAGGGAGACTATGGCTACACCTTC. Its protein is CASSPGGEGDYGYTF.

V is TRBV11-3 and J is TRBJ1-1; possible D gene TRBD1, 6 bases. Germline V gene sequence: CDR1 SGHNT, CDR2 YENEEA. The ends were cut back, 1 base at V and 6 bases at J, with 15 bases in the middle. The CDR3 is 15 residues long. CDR3 sequence: CASSLGGQRGAEAFF. In DNA form, the CDR3 reads TGTGCCAGCAGCTTAGGTGGACAGAGGGGTGCTGAAGCTTTCTTT.

The gene calls are TRBV18 and TRBJ1-2; D remains ambiguous. From germline, CDR1 is KGHSH and CDR2 LQKENI. Deletions cut 5 bases from V and 0 bases from J, with 13 bases between. The CDR3 extends over 15 amino acids. In DNA, the CDR3 is TGTGCCAGCTCATCAAGCACCGAGCCTAACTATGGCTACACCTTC. Its translation is CASSSSTEPNYGYTF.

This clone was detected a few times. The V call is TRBV4-1, the J call TRBJ2-1, with unresolved D. Between the trimmed V and J ends, which lost 4 bases and 10 bases, there was a span of 11 bases. This CDR3 contains 12 residues. CDR1 is MGHRA and CDR2 is YSYEKL in the germline V gene. In DNA form, the CDR3 reads TGCGCCAGCAGCCCAAAGTTCGAGGAGCAGTTCTTC. Its translation: CASSPKFEEQFF.

V and J are TRBV6-1 and TRBJ2-1, with TRBD2 matching 8 bases. Germline values: CDR1 MNHNS, CDR2 SASEGT. V dropped 6 bases and J dropped 9; count of bases not matched to a gene: 10. The CDR3 covers 14 residues. In nucleotides, the CDR3 is TGTGCCAGCAGGAGGTCAGCGGGAGTTGCTGAGCAGTTCTTC. Its translation is CASRRSAGVAEQFF.

The chain joins TRBV5-1 to TRBJ2-5, with TRBD2 matching 8 bases. CDR1 and CDR2 (germline): SGHRS, YFSETQ. This CDR3 spans 14 amino acids. The V and J ends lost 4 bases and 4 bases, in that order; junction bases with no gene match: 6. The CDR3 region is CASSPGLAPETQYF. The CDR3 nucleotides read TGCGCCAGCAGCCCAGGACTAGCCCCAGAGACCCAGTACTTC.

The genes are TRBV21-1 and TRBJ1-3; TRBD1, the D gene given by the table, was not confirmed from the DNA. TRBV21-1 is flagged as a pseudogene. This CDR3 region has 17 residues. The CDR3 sequence is CASSSPPPQSSGNTIYF. The DNA of the CDR3 is TGTGCCAGCTCCTCTCCCCCGCCACAGAGCTCTGGAAACACCATATATTTT.

The chain has TRBV7-6 and TRBJ1-5; perhaps TRBD1 as D (6 bases). The CDR3 is made up of 16 amino acids. CDR1 and CDR2 from the germline V gene are SGHVS and FNYEAQ. Trimming pared 1 base from V and 4 bases from J, leaving 14 bases between. The CDR3 loop is CASSLGTGHPNQPQHF. The CDR3 DNA reads TGTGCCAGCAGCTTAGGCACGGGACACCCGAATCAGCCCCAGCATTTT.

V and J are TRBV12-5 and TRBJ1-5, with TRBD1 matching 7 bases. Germline assignment: CDR1 LGHNT and CDR2 FRNRAP. CDR3 length: 14 residues. The V and J ends lost 1 base and 5 bases, in that order; junction bases with no gene match: 2. CDR3 sequence (DNA): TGTGCTAGTGGTTTGGGACAGGGCGATCAGCCCCAGCATTTT. Translation gives CASGLGQGDQPQHF.

The genes are TRBV6-1 and TRBJ1-5, with TRBD1 matching 9 bases. The CDR3 sequence is 14 residues long. CDR1 MNHNS and CDR2 SASEGT come from the germline V gene. The junction had 4 bases not matched to a gene; V was cut back by 6 bases and J by 4 bases. The chain's CDR3 is CASRETGGNQPQHF. The CDR3 DNA sequence: TGTGCCAGCAGGGAGACAGGGGGGAATCAGCCCCAGCATTTT.

The V gene is TRBV9, the J gene TRBJ1-3, with a possible D match to TRBD1 (6 bases). The length of the CDR3 is 15 residues. The germline V gene encodes CDR1 SGDLS and CDR2 YYNGEE. The V end was cut by 0 bases, the J end by 3 bases, with 10 bases between. The CDR3 here is CASSVGTDVGNTIYF. The CDR3, as DNA: TGTGCCAGCAGCGTAGGGACAGACGTTGGAAACACCATATATTTT.

The genes are TRBV4-3 and TRBJ2-1, with 9 bases aligning to TRBD2. The CDR3 consists of 16 residues. V gave up 2 bases and J gave up 9 bases; unmatched junction bases: 11. Per germline, CDR1 LGHNA and CDR2 YSLEER. In DNA form, the CDR3 reads TGCGCCAGCAGCCAACCAGCGGGGGGACAGTACGGTGAGCAGTTCTTC. Translation: CASSQPAGGQYGEQFF.

The chain combines TRBV6-1 with TRBJ2-7; TRBD2 matches at 9 bases. The CDR3 has 15 amino acids. The trim removed 2 bases at V and 12 bases at J, leaving 14 bases unmatched. The germline CDR1 and CDR2 sequences are MNHNS and SASEGT. In nucleotides, the CDR3 is TGTGCCAGCAGTGAACACGGACTAGCGCCAAAGGTTCCGTACTTC. This encodes CASSEHGLAPKVPYF.

The rearrangement links TRBV29-1 to TRBJ2-3; 7 bases match TRBD2. Unmatched junction bases numbered 11, after V lost 7 bases and J lost 4 bases. The germline CDR1 and CDR2 sequences are SQVTM and ANQGSEA. CDR3 length: 14 residues. This CDR3 is CSGEGSVFSDTQYF. DNA of the CDR3: TGCAGCGGGGAGGGTTCTGTTTTTTCAGATACGCAGTATTTT.

The rearrangement links TRBV27 to TRBJ1-5; the D gene is possibly TRBD1 (5 bases). The CDR3 spans 16 residues. Germline V gene lookup returns CDR1 MNHEY and CDR2 SMNVEV (reference sequence). V dropped 2 bases and J dropped 0 bases, with 11 bases sitting between them. CDR3 coding DNA: TGTGCCAGCAGTTTAATGGGGCCTTATAGCAATCAGCCCCAGCATTTT. Protein product: CASSLMGPYSNQPQHF.

J is TRBJ2-1 and V is TRBV19, with 7 bases that match TRBD2. In germline, CDR1 is LNHDA, CDR2 SQIVND (reference sequence). The CDR3 is made up of 13 amino acids. The trim removed 9 bases at V and 5 bases at J, leaving 7 bases unmatched. The CDR3 here is CASGLGNDNEQFF. CDR3 sequence (DNA): TGTGCCAGCGGACTAGGAAATGACAATGAGCAGTTCTTC.

The chain links TRBV5-8 to TRBJ2-3; perhaps TRBD2 as D (6 bases). V was trimmed by 7 bases and J by 3 bases, leaving 18 bases between them. Germline CDR1 is SGHTS and CDR2 is YDEGEE. The CDR3 consists of 15 residues. The CDR3 loop reads CASLPPGVGTDTQYF. The CDR3 DNA reads as TGTGCCAGCTTACCACCGGGAGTAGGGACAGATACGCAGTATTTT.

A note on this clone: At one boundary the junction diverges from the germline segment, which might be a read error. V gene TRBV23-1 combines with J gene TRBJ2-2; D not resolved. TRBV23-1 is annotated as an ORF whose role is uncertain. This CDR3 has 15 amino acids. The CDR3 spells CVSSQSPSNTGELFF. CDR3 bases: TGCGTCAGCAGTCAATCTCCATCGAACACCGGGGAGCTGTTTTTT.

This clone has only one observation. The chain's CDR3 is CASSLARGSNPYEQYF. The CDR3 DNA is TGCGCCAGCAGCTTGGCCCGAGGGTCTAACCCCTACGAGCAGTACTTC. The rearrangement joins TRBV5-1 to TRBJ2-7; a possible D gene is TRBD2 (5 bases). Per the germline V gene, CDR1 is SGHRS and CDR2 is YFSETQ. The V end lost 0 bases, the J end lost 2 bases, and 15 bases lay between the germline ends. The CDR3 loop spans 16 amino acids.

The genes are TRBV19 and TRBJ1-5; D is perhaps TRBD1 (5 bases). The CDR3 is made up of 18 amino acids. Germline CDR1 is LNHDA and CDR2 is SQIVND (reference sequence). V lost 5 bases and J 0 bases, leaving 20 bases between the germline ends. The CDR3 region has the DNA TGTGCCAGTAGTCGCACCAGAACTGGGGGGTATAGCAATCAGCCCCAGCATTTT. It is translated as CASSRTRTGGYSNQPQHF.

The genes are TRBV11-3 and TRBJ2-1; D is uncertain. Germline CDR1 and CDR2: SGHNT and YENEEA. The CDR3 runs to 14 residues. V was trimmed by 1 base and J by 0 bases, leaving 4 bases between them. DNA for the CDR3: TGTGCCAGCAGCTTAGGGCCCTCCTACAATGAGCAGTTCTTC. It codes for CASSLGPSYNEQFF.

V gene TRBV10-2 combines with J gene TRBJ2-7; TRBD1 agrees at 10 bases. J gave up 2 bases and V 6 bases, and 4 bases lay outside the gene matches. Per germline, CDR1 WSHSY and CDR2 SAAADI. CDR3 length equals 14 residues. The DNA for the CDR3 is TGCGCCAGCAGCGGGACAGGGGTCCCCTACGAGCAGTACTTC. This gives the protein CASSGTGVPYEQYF.

This chain links TRBV27 with TRBJ2-1, with D perhaps matching TRBD1 (6 bases). CDR1 and CDR2 (germline): MNHEY, SMNVEV (reference sequence). The CDR3 has 14 amino acids. The V end lost 0 bases, the J end lost 6 bases, and 9 bases lay between the germline ends. The CDR3 loop is CASSLSVTGNEQFF. The DNA for the CDR3 is TGTGCCAGCAGTTTATCGGTGACAGGCAATGAGCAGTTCTTC.

V is TRBV4-3 and J is TRBJ2-7; maybe TRBD2 (6 bases). This CDR3 comprises 15 residues. CDR1 is LGHNA, CDR2 YSLEER, per germline. Between the trimmed V and J ends, which lost 4 bases and 0 bases, there was a span of 13 bases. The CDR3 DNA reads TGCGCCAGCAGCCTCAGTTGGGACTCCTCCTACGAGCAGTACTTC. Translation: CASSLSWDSSYEQYF.

The V and J genes are TRBV13 and TRBJ1-4, with TRBD1 identical over 9 bases. Trimming at V came to 3 bases and at J to 8 bases, leaving 13 bases not matched to a gene. Germline CDR1 PRHDT, CDR2 FYEKMQ (reference sequence). The CDR3 has 17 amino acids. CDR3 protein: CASSFRMTGGMGEKLFF. The DNA of the CDR3 is TGTGCCAGCAGCTTCCGGATGACAGGGGGAATGGGGGAAAAACTGTTTTTT.